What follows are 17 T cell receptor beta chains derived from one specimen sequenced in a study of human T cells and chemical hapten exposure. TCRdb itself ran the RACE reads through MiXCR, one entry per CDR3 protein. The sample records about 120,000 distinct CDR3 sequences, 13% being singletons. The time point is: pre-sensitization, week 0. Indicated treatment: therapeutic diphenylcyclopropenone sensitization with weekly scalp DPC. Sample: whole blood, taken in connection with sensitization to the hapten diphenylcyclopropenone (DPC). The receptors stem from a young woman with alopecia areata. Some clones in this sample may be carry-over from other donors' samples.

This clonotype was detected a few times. This CDR3 reads CATSRDRDIEQYF. The CDR3 DNA follows: TGTGCCACCAGCCGGGACAGGGACATCGAGCAGTACTTC. The chain recombines TRBV15 with TRBJ2-7; 9 nucleotides align to TRBD1. CDR3 length equals 13 residues. Germline CDR1 is LNHNV and CDR2 is YYDKDF (reference sequence). Trimming removed 5 bases from V and 6 bases from J; junction bases left unmatched: 5.

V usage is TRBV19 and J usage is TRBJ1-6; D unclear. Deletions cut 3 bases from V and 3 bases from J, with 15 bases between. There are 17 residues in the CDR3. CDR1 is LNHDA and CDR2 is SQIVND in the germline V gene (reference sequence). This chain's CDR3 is CASSIRAPPFYNSPLHF. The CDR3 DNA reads TGTGCCAGTAGTATCCGGGCCCCTCCTTTCTATAATTCACCCCTCCACTTT.

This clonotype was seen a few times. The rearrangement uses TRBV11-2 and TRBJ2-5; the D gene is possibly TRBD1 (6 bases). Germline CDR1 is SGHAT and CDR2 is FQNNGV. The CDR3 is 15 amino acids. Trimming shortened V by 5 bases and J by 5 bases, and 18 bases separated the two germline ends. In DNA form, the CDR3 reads TGTGCCAGCAGCCCCCGGACAGTCAGCAGGGAGACCCAGTACTTC. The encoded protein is CASSPRTVSRETQYF.

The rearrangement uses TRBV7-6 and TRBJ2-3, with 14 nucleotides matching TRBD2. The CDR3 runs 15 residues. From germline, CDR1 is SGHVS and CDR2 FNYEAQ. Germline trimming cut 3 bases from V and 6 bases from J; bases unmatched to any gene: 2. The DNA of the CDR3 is TGTGCCAGCAGCTTGAGGACTAGCGGGGGGGATACGCAGTATTTT. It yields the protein CASSLRTSGGDTQYF. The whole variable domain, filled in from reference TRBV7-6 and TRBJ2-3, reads GAGVSQSPRYKVTKRGQDVALRCDPISGHVSLYWYRQALGQGPEFLTYFNYEAQQDKSGLPNDRFSAERPEGSISTLTIQRTEQRDSAMYRCASSLRTSGGDTQYFGPGTRLTVL.

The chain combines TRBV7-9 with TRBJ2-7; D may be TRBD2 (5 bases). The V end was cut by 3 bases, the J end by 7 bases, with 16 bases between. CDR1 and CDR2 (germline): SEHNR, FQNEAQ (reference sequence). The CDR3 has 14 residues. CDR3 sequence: CASSLEPRGLEQYF. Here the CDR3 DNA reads TGTGCCAGCAGCTTGGAGCCCCGGGGTTTGGAGCAGTACTTC.

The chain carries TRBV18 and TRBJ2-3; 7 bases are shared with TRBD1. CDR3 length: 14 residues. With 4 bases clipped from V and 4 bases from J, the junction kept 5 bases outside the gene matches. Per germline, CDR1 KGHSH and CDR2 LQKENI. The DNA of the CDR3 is TGTGCCAGCTCACTAGGACAGGCGGCAGATACGCAGTATTTT. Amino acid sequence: CASSLGQAADTQYF.

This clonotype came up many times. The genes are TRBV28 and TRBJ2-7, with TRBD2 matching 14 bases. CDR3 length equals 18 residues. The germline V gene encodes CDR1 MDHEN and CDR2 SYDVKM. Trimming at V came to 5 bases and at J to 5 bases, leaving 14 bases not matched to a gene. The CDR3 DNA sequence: TGTGCCAGCAGTCCAACCTTGGGACTAGCGGGGGTTAAGGACGAGCAGTACTTC. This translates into CASSPTLGLAGVKDEQYF.

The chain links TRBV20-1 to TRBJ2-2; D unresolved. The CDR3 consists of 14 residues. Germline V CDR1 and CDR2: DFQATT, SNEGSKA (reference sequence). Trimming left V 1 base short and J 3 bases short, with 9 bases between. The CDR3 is CSARAATHTGELFF. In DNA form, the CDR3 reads TGCAGTGCTAGAGCCGCGACGCACACCGGGGAGCTGTTTTTT.

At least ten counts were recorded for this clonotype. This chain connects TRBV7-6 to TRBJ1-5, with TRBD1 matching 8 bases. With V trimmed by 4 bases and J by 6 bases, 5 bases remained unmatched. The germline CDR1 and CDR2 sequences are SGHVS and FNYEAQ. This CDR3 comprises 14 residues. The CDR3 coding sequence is TGTGCCAGCAGCTCGGGGACAGGTGTTCAGCCCCAGCATTTT. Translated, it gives CASSSGTGVQPQHF.

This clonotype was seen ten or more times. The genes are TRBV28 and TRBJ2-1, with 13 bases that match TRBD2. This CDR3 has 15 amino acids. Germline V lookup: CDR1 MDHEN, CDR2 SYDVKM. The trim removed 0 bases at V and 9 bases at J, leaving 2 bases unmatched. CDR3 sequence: CASSLWTSGGPEQFF. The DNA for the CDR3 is TGTGCCAGCAGTTTATGGACTAGCGGGGGGCCTGAGCAGTTCTTC.

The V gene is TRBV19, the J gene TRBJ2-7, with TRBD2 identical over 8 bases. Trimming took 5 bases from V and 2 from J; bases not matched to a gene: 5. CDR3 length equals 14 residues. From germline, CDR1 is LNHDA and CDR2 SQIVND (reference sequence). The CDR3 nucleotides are TGTGCCAGTAGTCCTCGGGGGGGCCCCTACGAGCAGTACTTC. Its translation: CASSPRGGPYEQYF.

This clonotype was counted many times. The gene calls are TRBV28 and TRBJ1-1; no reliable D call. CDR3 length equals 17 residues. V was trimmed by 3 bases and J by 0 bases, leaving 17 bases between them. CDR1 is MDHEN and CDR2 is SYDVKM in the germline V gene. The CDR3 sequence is CASSFLSLMVLNTEAFF. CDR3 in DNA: TGTGCCAGCAGTTTCCTCTCTCTAATGGTTCTGAACACTGAAGCTTTCTTT.

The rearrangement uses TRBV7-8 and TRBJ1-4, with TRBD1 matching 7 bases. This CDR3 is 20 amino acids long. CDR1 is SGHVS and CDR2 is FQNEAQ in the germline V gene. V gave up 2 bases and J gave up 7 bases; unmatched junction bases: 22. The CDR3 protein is CASSLFLYRGKELKIEKLFF. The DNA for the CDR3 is TGTGCCAGCAGCTTATTCTTATACAGGGGAAAAGAGTTGAAGATTGAAAAACTGTTTTTT.

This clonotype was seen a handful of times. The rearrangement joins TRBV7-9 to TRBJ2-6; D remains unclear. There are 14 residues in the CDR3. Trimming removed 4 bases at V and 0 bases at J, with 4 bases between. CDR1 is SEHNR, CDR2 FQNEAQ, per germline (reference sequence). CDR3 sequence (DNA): TGTGCCAGCAGCTCCCGCTCTGGGGCCAACGTCCTGACTTTC. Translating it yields CASSSRSGANVLTF.

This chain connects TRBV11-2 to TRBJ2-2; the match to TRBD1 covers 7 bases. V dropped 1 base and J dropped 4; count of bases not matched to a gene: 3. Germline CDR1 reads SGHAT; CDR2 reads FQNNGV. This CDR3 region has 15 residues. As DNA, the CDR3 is TGTGCCAGCAGCTTAGGCCACAGGGGCACCGGGGAGCTGTTTTTT. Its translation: CASSLGHRGTGELFF.

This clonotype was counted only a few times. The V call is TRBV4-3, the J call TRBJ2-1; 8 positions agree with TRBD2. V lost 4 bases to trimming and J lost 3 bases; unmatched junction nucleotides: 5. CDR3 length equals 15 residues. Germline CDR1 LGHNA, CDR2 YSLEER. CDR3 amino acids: CASSPGSGIYNEQFF. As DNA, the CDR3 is TGCGCCAGCAGCCCGGGTAGCGGGATCTACAATGAGCAGTTCTTC.

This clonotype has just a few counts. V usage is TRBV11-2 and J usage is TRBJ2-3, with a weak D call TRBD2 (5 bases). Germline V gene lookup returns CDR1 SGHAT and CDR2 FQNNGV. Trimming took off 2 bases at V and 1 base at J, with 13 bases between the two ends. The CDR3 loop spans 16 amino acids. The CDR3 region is CASSLRNLARTDTQYF. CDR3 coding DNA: TGTGCCAGCAGCTTAAGAAATCTAGCCCGCACAGATACGCAGTATTTT.